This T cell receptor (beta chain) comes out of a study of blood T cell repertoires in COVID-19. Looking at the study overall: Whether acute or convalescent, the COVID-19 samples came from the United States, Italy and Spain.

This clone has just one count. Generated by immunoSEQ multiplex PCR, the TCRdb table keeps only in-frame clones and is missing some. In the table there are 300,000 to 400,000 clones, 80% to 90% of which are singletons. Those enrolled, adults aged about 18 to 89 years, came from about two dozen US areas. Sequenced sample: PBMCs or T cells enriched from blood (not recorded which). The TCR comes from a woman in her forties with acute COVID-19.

The CDR3 protein is CASSSRQTASQTGELFF. CDR3 nucleotide sequence: TGTGCCAGCAGCTCCAGACAGACCGCAAGCCAGACCGGGGAGCTGTTTTTT. The V call is TRBV7-9, the J call TRBJ2-2, with D possibly matching TRBD1 (5 bases). Germline CDR1 reads SEHNR; CDR2 reads FQNEAQ (reference sequence). The CDR3 loop spans 17 amino acids. The V end lost 4 bases, the J end lost 5 bases, and 20 bases lay between the germline ends. Looking up the rest from reference TRBV7-9 and TRBJ2-2 gives the full variable domain: DTGVSQNPRHKITKRGQNVTFRCDPISEHNRLYWYRQTLGQGPEFLTYFQNEAQLEKSRLLSDRFSAERPKGSFSTLEIQRTEQGDSAMYLCASSSRQTASQTGELFFGEGSRLTVL.